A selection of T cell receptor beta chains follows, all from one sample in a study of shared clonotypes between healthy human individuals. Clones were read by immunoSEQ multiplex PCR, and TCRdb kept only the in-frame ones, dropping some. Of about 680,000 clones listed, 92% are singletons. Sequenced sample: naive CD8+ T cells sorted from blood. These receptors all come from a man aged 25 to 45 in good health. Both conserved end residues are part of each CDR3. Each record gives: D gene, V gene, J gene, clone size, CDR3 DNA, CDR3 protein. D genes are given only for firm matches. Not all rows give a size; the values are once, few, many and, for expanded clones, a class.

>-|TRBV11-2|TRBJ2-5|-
TGTGCCAGCAGCTTAGAGGCTAGCGCTCAAGAGACCCAGTACTTC
CASSLEASAQETQYF
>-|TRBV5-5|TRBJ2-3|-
TGTGCCAGCAGCTTGGCCGATCGGTGGGGGGATACGCAGTATTTT
CASSLADRWGDTQYF
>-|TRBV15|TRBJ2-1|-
TGTGCCACCAGCAGAGATACAGGTAATGAGCAGTTCTTC
CATSRDTGNEQFF
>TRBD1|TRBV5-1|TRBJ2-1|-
TGCGCCAGCAGCTCGGGACAGGGTTACAATGAGCAGTTCTTC
CASSSGQGYNEQFF
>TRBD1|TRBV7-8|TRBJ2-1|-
TGTGCCAGCAGCTTGACAGACAGGGGGCTCCGCGAGCAGTTCTTC
CASSLTDRGLREQFF
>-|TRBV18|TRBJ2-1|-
TGTGCCAGCTCACAGGGAAATGAGCAGTTCTTC
CASSQGNEQFF
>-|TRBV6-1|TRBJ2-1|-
TGTGCCAGCAGTGAACGGCCCCACAATGAGCAGTTCTTC
CASSERPHNEQFF
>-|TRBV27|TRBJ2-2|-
TGTGCCAGCAGTCAAAACACCGGGGAGCTGTTTTTT
CASSQNTGELFF
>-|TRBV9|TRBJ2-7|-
TGTGCCAGCAGCGTAGGGGACTCCCCCTACGAGCAGTACTTC
CASSVGDSPYEQYF
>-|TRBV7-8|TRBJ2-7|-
TGTGCCAGCAGCTTACCCACCGAGGTGGACACGAGTGAAGGAAAGTACGAGCAGTACTTC
CASSLPTEVDTSEGKYEQYF
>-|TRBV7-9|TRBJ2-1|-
TGTGCCAGCAGCCCCCGGGTAGGAATCTACAATGAGCAGTTCTTC
CASSPRVGIYNEQFF
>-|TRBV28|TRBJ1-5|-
TGTGCCAGCAGTGGTCGATTCGTACTTAGCAATCAGCCCCAGCATTTT
CASSGRFVLSNQPQHF
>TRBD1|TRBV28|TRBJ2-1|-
TGTGCCAGCAGTCCCCTCCTCCGGGACAGGGCCTACAATGAGCAGTTCTTC
CASSPLLRDRAYNEQFF
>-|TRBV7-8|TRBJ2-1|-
TGTGCCAGCAGCTCCAGGGGGGGAAACTCCTACAATGAGCAGTTCTTC
CASSSRGGNSYNEQFF
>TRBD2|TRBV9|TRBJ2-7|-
TGTGCCAGCAGCCCGAGAGGTGCGGGAGGTCTAGACGAGCAGTACTTC
CASSPRGAGGLDEQYF
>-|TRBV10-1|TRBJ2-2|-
TGCGCCAGCAGTGAAGACATTAACTACACCGGGGAGCTGTTTTTT
CASSEDINYTGELFF
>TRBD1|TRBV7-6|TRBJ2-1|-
TGTGCCAGCAGCTTCCGGACAGGGTCCCTTTGGGAGCAGTTCTTC
CASSFRTGSLWEQFF
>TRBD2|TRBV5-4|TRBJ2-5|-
TGTGCCAGCAGCTTACCGCCGTCTAGCGGGGTTCGGGTCGGGGAGACCCAGTACTTC
CASSLPPSSGVRVGETQYF
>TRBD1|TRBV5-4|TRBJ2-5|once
TGTGCCAGCAGCTTGGCGGACAGGGCAAAAGAGACCCAGTACTTC
CASSLADRAKETQYF
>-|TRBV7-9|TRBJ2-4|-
TGTGCCAGCAGCTTAGTAACGGGGGCCAAAAACATTCAGTACTTC
CASSLVTGAKNIQYF
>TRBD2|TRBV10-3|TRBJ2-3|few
TGTGCCATCACTAGCGGAGCCCACACAGATACGCAGTATTTT
CAITSGAHTDTQYF
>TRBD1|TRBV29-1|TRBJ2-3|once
TGCAGCGTTGAATCCGGGACAGGGGAGCATACGCAGTATTTT
CSVESGTGEHTQYF
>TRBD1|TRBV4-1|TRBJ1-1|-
TGCGCCAGCAGCAGCCGGACAGGGTCGAACACTGAAGCTTTCTTT
CASSSRTGSNTEAFF
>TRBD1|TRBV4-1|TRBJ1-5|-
TGCGCCAGCAGCCATGTCGAGGGGGCCCGCAAGCCCCAGCATTTT
CASSHVEGARKPQHF
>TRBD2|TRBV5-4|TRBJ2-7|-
TGTGCCAGCAGCCTGACTAGCGGGAGGGCCTGGGGGGACGAGCAGTACTTC
CASSLTSGRAWGDEQYF
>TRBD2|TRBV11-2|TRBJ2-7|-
TGTGCCAGCAACCCCGTAGGCCTAGCGGGAGTCTACGAGCAGTACTTC
CASNPVGLAGVYEQYF
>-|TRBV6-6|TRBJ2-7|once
TGTGCCAGCAGTTTATCGCCGGGACAACAATACGAGCAGTACTTC
CASSLSPGQQYEQYF
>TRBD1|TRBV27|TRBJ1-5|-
TGTGCCAGCAGTTTAGGGACAGCTAGCAATCAGCCCCAGCATTTT
CASSLGTASNQPQHF